This paragraph covers one T cell receptor (beta chain) sequence. What it binds is not known. This sample is drawn from a study of T-cell memory formation after mild COVID-19. The wider study: TCR clusters were largely donor specific. Overall study findings and caveats: Clones that got smaller from day 15 to 85 had even CD4/CD8, while clones growing later tipped toward CD4+.

The CDR3 has 20 amino acids. Germline CDR1 is LGHNA and CDR2 is YNFKEQ. V shed 2 bases, J shed 5 bases, and the junction held 14 bases outside the gene matches. The TCR alpha and TCR beta cDNA libraries, bearing sample barcodes and UMIs, were generated by 5'RACE using constant-segment primers. In TCRdb, the 5' RACE reads were re-called with MiXCR into one record per CDR3 protein. The sample includes a few hundred thousand distinct CDR3 sequences, approximately 15% of them seen just once. The J gene is TRBJ2-5, the V gene TRBV4-2; 16 bases agree with TRBD2. Sequenced sample: PBMCs or a T cell subset sorted from them (not recorded which). This clonotype was obtained from a man younger than 30 who had mild COVID-19 (a few samples of this study predate the infection). Cell type and time point are not known. The CDR3 DNA sequence: TGTGCCAGCAGCCAACCTCCGGGACTAGCGGGGGGGTTCGAACAGGAGACCCAGTACTTC. It codes for CASSQPPGLAGGFEQETQYF.